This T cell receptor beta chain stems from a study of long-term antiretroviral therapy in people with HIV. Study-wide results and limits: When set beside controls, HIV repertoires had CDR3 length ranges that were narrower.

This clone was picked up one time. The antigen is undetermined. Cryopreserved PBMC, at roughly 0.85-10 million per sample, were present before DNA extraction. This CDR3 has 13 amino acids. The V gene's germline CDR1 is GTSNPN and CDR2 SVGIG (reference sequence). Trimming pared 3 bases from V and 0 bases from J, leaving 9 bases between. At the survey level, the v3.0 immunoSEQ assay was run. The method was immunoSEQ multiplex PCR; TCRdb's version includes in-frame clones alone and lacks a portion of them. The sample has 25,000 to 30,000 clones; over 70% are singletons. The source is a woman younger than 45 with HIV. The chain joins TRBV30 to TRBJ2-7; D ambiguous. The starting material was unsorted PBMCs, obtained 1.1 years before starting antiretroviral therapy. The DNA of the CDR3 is TGTGCCTGGAGAGAAGGCAACTCCTACGAGCAGTACTTC. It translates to CAWREGNSYEQYF.